The 17 T cell receptor beta chains listed next were all sequenced from one sample in a study of early T cells in non-severe SARS-CoV-2 infection. TCRdb redid the calling of the 5' RACE reads with MiXCR, one entry per CDR3 protein. Of 80,000 to 95,000 distinct CDR3 sequences listed, 14% are singletons. The sequencing input was whole blood. The receptors derive from an adult who was a healthcare worker with PCR-confirmed SARS-CoV-2 infection or an uninfected control (not recorded which).

This chain connects TRBV6-2 or TRBV6-3 to TRBJ2-1, with 8 bases aligning to TRBD2. The junction had 7 bases not matched to a gene; V was cut back by 6 bases and J by 0 bases. The CDR3 is 16 residues long. CDR1 MNHEY and CDR2 SVGEGT come from the germline V gene. CDR3 in amino acids: CASRVSGVSSYNEQFF. DNA of the CDR3: TGTGCCAGCAGAGTTAGCGGGGTGAGCTCCTACAATGAGCAGTTCTTC.

The CDR3 nucleotides are TGCAGCGTTGGAACTAGCGGTCGGGGGACCGGGGAGCTGTTTTTT. Protein product: CSVGTSGRGTGELFF. The rearrangement links TRBV29-1 to TRBJ2-2, with TRBD2 matching over 8 bases. After removal of 4 bases from V and 5 bases from J, the junction contained 9 bases not matched to a gene. The CDR3 is made up of 15 amino acids. CDR1 is SQVTM and CDR2 is ANQGSEA in the germline V gene.

The chain recombines TRBV2 with TRBJ1-2; TRBD1 is a possible D gene (5 bases). The CDR3 has 12 amino acids. V lost 6 bases and J lost 3, with 8 bases in between. Germline V gene lookup returns CDR1 SNHLY and CDR2 FYNNEI. In DNA, the CDR3 is TGTGCCAGCAGCTCGGGGCACTATGGCTACACCTTC. It encodes CASSSGHYGYTF.

This clonotype was recorded at least ten times. V gene TRBV20-1 combines with J gene TRBJ1-2; D ambiguous. Germline-derived CDR1 and CDR2 are DFQATT and SNEGSKA (reference sequence). The length of the CDR3 is 13 residues. V lost 1 base and J 1 base, leaving 7 bases between the germline ends. The CDR3 sequence is CSARVSGNYGYTF. The CDR3 DNA is TGCAGTGCTAGAGTTAGCGGTAACTATGGCTACACCTTC.

This clonotype was seen only a few times. The chain joins TRBV11-2 to TRBJ1-1; no clear D gene. There are 15 residues in the CDR3. V lost 5 bases, J lost 1 base, and 14 bases lay in between. The germline V gene has CDR1 SGHAT and CDR2 FQNNGV. CDR3 sequence reads: CASSQTTAGNTEAFF. The CDR3 DNA sequence: TGTGCCAGCAGCCAGACTACAGCGGGGAACACTGAAGCTTTCTTT.

The chain employs TRBV6-1 and TRBJ1-5; no clear D gene. Trimming took off 7 bases at V and 0 bases at J, with 10 bases between the two ends. The CDR3 spans 14 residues. In germline, CDR1 is MNHNS, CDR2 SASEGT. CDR3 protein: CASMAGYSNQPQHF. DNA of the CDR3: TGTGCCAGCATGGCAGGCTATAGCAATCAGCCCCAGCATTTT.

This clonotype occurred a few times. The rearrangement links TRBV6-6 to TRBJ1-5; 7 bases agree with TRBD1. Losses at the gene ends were 10 bases for V and 3 bases for J; bases not matched to a gene: 6. The germline gives CDR1 MNHNY, CDR2 SVGAGI (reference sequence). The CDR3 totals 13 residues. The DNA for the CDR3 is TGTGCCACCACGACAGGGTTCAATCAGCCCCAGCATTTT. It encodes CATTTGFNQPQHF.

This clonotype was counted only a few times. This chain uses TRBV7-9 with TRBJ2-1; no clear D. Looked up from germline, CDR1 is SEHNR and CDR2 is FQNEAQ (reference sequence). Trimming removed 6 bases from V and 7 bases from J, with 10 bases in between. This CDR3 is built from 12 residues. CDR3 in DNA: TGTGCCAGCAGTTCCGGTTGGAATGAGCAGTTCTTC. It specifies CASSSGWNEQFF.

A few counts support this clonotype. The rearrangement links TRBV6-5 to TRBJ2-3; D tentatively reads TRBD1 or TRBD2 (5 bases each). The CDR3 runs 17 residues. Germline CDR1 and CDR2: MNHEY and SVGAGI. The germline V and J ends were trimmed by 0 bases and 6 bases, with 19 bases remaining between them. The CDR3 DNA is TGTGCCAGCAGTTACTCGATTGGCCGGGACCTAGCCGATACGCAGTATTTT. Amino acids: CASSYSIGRDLADTQYF.

This clonotype was picked up many times. The V gene is TRBV5-6, the J gene TRBJ1-2, with D possibly matching TRBD1 (6 bases). V was cut by 4 bases and J by 4 bases, with 17 bases left in between. Germline V CDR1 and CDR2: SGHDT, YYEEEE. This CDR3 region has 15 residues. DNA of the CDR3: TGTGCCAGCAGCCCCCTCCGGACAGAACTCTATGGCTACACCTTC. This codes for CASSPLRTELYGYTF.

The chain is built from TRBV10-2 and TRBJ1-4; D unresolved. V lost 2 bases and J 8 bases, leaving 6 bases between the germline ends. CDR3 size: 12 residues. CDR1 is WSHSY, CDR2 SAAADI, per germline. In DNA form, the CDR3 reads TGCGCCAGCAGTGAGGTGGAAGAAAAACTGTTTTTT. It translates to CASSEVEEKLFF.

The count of this clonotype is one. The chain combines TRBV3-1 with TRBJ2-5, with 9 bases fitting TRBD1. Per germline, CDR1 LGHDT and CDR2 YNNKEL (reference sequence). Trimming cost V 2 bases and J 3 bases; bases outside gene matches: 4. CDR3 length: 15 amino acids. Written as DNA, the CDR3 is TGTGCCAGCAGCCAAATCGACAGGGGGGAAGAGACCCAGTACTTC. This translates into CASSQIDRGEETQYF.

This clonotype was found a few times. The chain couples TRBV4-1 to TRBJ1-5; unclear D gene. Looked up from germline, CDR1 is MGHRA and CDR2 is YSYEKL. V was pared by 1 base and J by 0 bases, with 10 bases between. The length of the CDR3 is 16 residues. The CDR3 DNA follows: TGCGCCAGCAGCCAAGTGGGCAGAAATAGCAATCAGCCCCAGCATTTT. This encodes CASSQVGRNSNQPQHF.

This rearrangement joins TRBV3-1 to TRBJ2-7; TRBD1 or TRBD2 may be the D gene (6 bases each). This CDR3 has 13 amino acids. Germline V gene lookup returns CDR1 LGHDT and CDR2 YNNKEL (reference sequence). Trimming pared 3 bases from V and 8 bases from J, leaving 14 bases between. The CDR3 nucleotides are TGTGCCAGCAGCCATGCAGGGGAGGAGAAGCAGTACTTC. Translation gives CASSHAGEEKQYF.

This sequence joins TRBV5-1 and TRBJ2-7, with D uncertain. With 0 bases removed from V and 7 bases from J, the gap between germline ends came to 17 bases. There are 15 residues in the CDR3. Germline V CDR1 and CDR2: SGHRS, YFSETQ. The CDR3 nucleotides are TGCGCCAGCAGCTTGGTTGGAAGTGCCTTAGGAGAGCAGTACTTC. Translating it yields CASSLVGSALGEQYF.

This clonotype has more than one count but fewer than ten. V gene TRBV12-3 or TRBV12-4 combines with J gene TRBJ2-7; perhaps D is TRBD1 or TRBD2 (5 bases each). The CDR3 consists of 12 residues. V lost 5 bases and J lost 3, with 8 bases in between. CDR3 sequence reads: CASSRGHYEQYF. CDR3 in DNA: TGTGCCAGCAGTCGGGGCCACTACGAGCAGTACTTC.

The table lists this clonotype with a few counts. The chain uses TRBV27 and TRBJ2-4; unclear D gene. The CDR3 runs 14 residues. The V end lost 6 bases, the J end lost 1 base, and 10 bases lay between the germline ends. The germline V gene has CDR1 MNHEY and CDR2 SMNVEV (reference sequence). The CDR3 reads CASSSMGAKNIQYF. DNA for the CDR3: TGTGCCAGCAGCTCAATGGGGGCCAAAAACATTCAGTACTTC.